These T cell receptor beta chains were read from a single sample in a study of blood T cell repertoires in COVID-19. Here immunoSEQ multiplex PCR was the method, and the copy in TCRdb shows in-frame clones only, minus some. This table holds around 130,000 clones, 84% found once. The sequencing sample was made of peripheral blood. These receptors all stem from a woman older than 75 with acute or convalescent COVID-19. Each CDR3 is given with its conserved first and last residue. The order of the fields is J gene, V gene, clone size, D gene, CDR3 DNA, CDR3 protein. The D gene is left open where the match is weak. Expanded clones are given a class, and other clones once, few, many or no size at all.

TRBJ1-6,TRBV30,NA,NA,TGTGCCTGGAGCCTGAACGGGTTTGATTCACCCCTCCACTTT,CAWSLNGFDSPLHF
TRBJ1-5,TRBV19,NA,NA,TGTGCCAGTAGTATACGAAGGGGTCAGAATCAGCCCCAGCATTTT,CASSIRRGQNQPQHF
TRBJ2-7,TRBV7-2,NA,TRBD1,TGTGCCAGCAGCTTAAACACAGGGGTTCGTAGGGAGCAGTACTTC,CASSLNTGVRREQYF
TRBJ2-7,TRBV29-1,NA,NA,TGCAGCGTTGAAGGGGGGGCCTACGAGCAGTACTTC,CSVEGGAYEQYF
TRBJ2-3,TRBV30,NA,TRBD2,TGTGCCTGGAGTAGACGCAGCGGGGCGAGCACAGATACGCAGTATTTT,CAWSRRSGASTDTQYF
TRBJ1-1,TRBV6-5,NA,NA,TGTGCCAGCAGGGTAACAGGGAACACTGAAGCTTTCTTT,CASRVTGNTEAFF
TRBJ1-4,TRBV19,NA,NA,TGTGCCAGTAGTGCCGGGGGGGCTCGGACTAATGAAAAACTGTTTTTT,CASSAGGARTNEKLFF
TRBJ2-1,TRBV11-2,NA,TRBD2,TGTGCCAGCAGCCTTCGTGGTAGCGGGGGGGCCAATGAGCAGTTCTTC,CASSLRGSGGANEQFF
TRBJ2-7,TRBV7-2,NA,TRBD1,TGTGCCAGCAGCTTAAGGGGGGGGACAGGGGCGACCTACGAGCAGTACTTC,CASSLRGGTGATYEQYF
TRBJ2-7,TRBV30,NA,NA,TGTGCTCTCAGGGTCTCCTACGAGCAGTACTTC,CALRVSYEQYF
TRBJ2-7,TRBV7-2,NA,TRBD1,TGTGCCAGCAGTCGGACGCAGGGGGCATACGAGCAGTACTTC,CASSRTQGAYEQYF
TRBJ2-7,TRBV5-1,NA,NA,TGCGCCAGCAGCCGCAGGATGGGGGCCCACGAGCAGTACTTC,CASSRRMGAHEQYF
TRBJ1-1,TRBV19,NA,NA,TGTGCCAGTAGTATACGGGGGAGTGGCACTGAAGCTTTCTTT,CASSIRGSGTEAFF
TRBJ2-1,TRBV7-2,NA,TRBD2,TGTGCCAGCAGCTTATTGGCGGGAGTCAGTGAGCAGTTCTTC,CASSLLAGVSEQFF
TRBJ1-2,TRBV6-5,NA,TRBD1,TGTGCCAGCAGAGCGACGGGACAGTATGGCTACACCTTC,CASRATGQYGYTF
TRBJ2-7,TRBV19,NA,TRBD1,TGTGCCAGTAGTACCTGGACAGGGGTTTACTACGAGCAGTACTTC,CASSTWTGVYYEQYF
TRBJ1-1,TRBV5-6,NA,NA,TGTGCCAGCAGCCGGGGGGAACCTGAAGCTTTCTTT,CASSRGEPEAFF
TRBJ2-1,TRBV5-1,NA,TRBD1,TGCGCCAGCAGCTTCCATACAGGGGGATCCTACAATGAGCAGTTCTTC,CASSFHTGGSYNEQFF
TRBJ1-5,TRBV6-6,NA,NA,TGTGCCAGCACCTCAGGAGGGCAATATCAGCCCCAGCATTTT,CASTSGGQYQPQHF
TRBJ2-5,TRBV24-1,NA,NA,TGTGCCACCAGTGATTGGTCGGGGGAGACCCAGTACTTC,CATSDWSGETQYF
TRBJ2-5,TRBV5-1,NA,NA,TGCGCCAGCAGCATCCAGGGGATTCCAGAGACCCAGTACTTC,CASSIQGIPETQYF
TRBJ2-1,TRBV4-3,few,NA,TGCGCCAGCAGCCAAGATTCTACAGTCTCGTACAATGAGCAGTTCTTC,CASSQDSTVSYNEQFF
TRBJ2-7,TRBV19,NA,TRBD2,TGTGCCAGTAGAAAAGCGGGGGGTACCTACGAGCAGTACTTC,CASRKAGGTYEQYF
TRBJ1-4,TRBV7-2,NA,TRBD1,TGTGCCAGCAGCTCTACAGGGGGGGCTAATGAAAAACTGTTTTTT,CASSSTGGANEKLFF
TRBJ2-1,TRBV3-1/TRBV3-2,NA,TRBD2,TGTGCCAGCAGCCCCACCTTTGAGCGGGGGGTCTACAATGAGCAGTTCTTC,CASSPTFERGVYNEQFF
TRBJ1-5,TRBV29-1,NA,NA,TGTAGCGCCGTCGGGGACACTAGCAATCAGCCCCAGCATTTT,CSAVGDTSNQPQHF
TRBJ1-4,TRBV5-5,once,TRBD1,TGTGCCAGCAGCTTGGGTGAGGGGGCTGCTAATGAAAAACTGTTTTTT,CASSLGEGAANEKLFF
TRBJ2-5,TRBV7-2,NA,NA,TGTGCCAGCAGCGCAAACGCGGGACAAGAGACCCAGTACTTC,CASSANAGQETQYF
TRBJ1-1,TRBV2,NA,NA,TGTGCCAGCAGTGTGGAAGGGGCATCGAGCACTGAAGCTTTCTTT,CASSVEGASSTEAFF
TRBJ1-1,TRBV9,NA,NA,TGTGCCAGCAGCCCGGGCCCGGAGGGGACTGAAGCTTTCTTT,CASSPGPEGTEAFF
TRBJ1-4,TRBV2,NA,NA,TGTGCCAGCCGGAGACAGGACCGCGAAAAACTGTTTTTT,CASRRQDREKLFF
TRBJ1-6,TRBV12-3/TRBV12-4,NA,TRBD1,TGTGCCAGCAGATTACAGGGGCCCCTCCACTTT,CASRLQGPLHF
TRBJ1-3,TRBV29-1,NA,NA,TGCAGCGTTGGAGCCTCTGGAAACACCATATATTTT,CSVGASGNTIYF
TRBJ1-2,TRBV6-5,NA,NA,TGTGCCAGCGGGAGAAAGTCAGGCTATGGCTACACCTTC,CASGRKSGYGYTF
TRBJ2-3,TRBV5-1,NA,TRBD2,TGCGCCAGCAGCTTGGGGACTAGCGGGGGCCTTAGCACAGATACGCAGTATTTT,CASSLGTSGGLSTDTQYF
TRBJ2-2,TRBV5-1,NA,TRBD1,TGCGCCAGCAGCCCAGAGGACCGGGACAGAGGGTCCGGGGAGCTGTTTTTT,CASSPEDRDRGSGELFF
TRBJ2-5,TRBV11-2,NA,NA,TGTGCCAGCAGCTCAGTGGGGGGGCCAGAGACCCAGTACTTC,CASSSVGGPETQYF
TRBJ1-2,TRBV27,NA,NA,TGTGCCAGCAGTTTCTGGTCGGCAGGGAGGGCCTATGGCTACACCTTC,CASSFWSAGRAYGYTF
TRBJ2-3,TRBV28,few,TRBD2,TGTGCCAGCAGTTTAGCGGGAGGGCGAGCAGATACGCAGTATTTT,CASSLAGGRADTQYF
TRBJ1-1,TRBV9,NA,NA,TGTGCCAGCAGCCCCCCGGGAGTGGCTGGGAACACTGAAGCTTTCTTT,CASSPPGVAGNTEAFF
TRBJ2-5,TRBV19,NA,NA,TGTGCCAGTAGTATAGGGACAGTCCAAGAGACCCAGTACTTC,CASSIGTVQETQYF
TRBJ2-3,TRBV6-1,NA,NA,TGTGCCAGCAGTGAAAGCGACTGGACAAGCACAGATACGCAGTATTTT,CASSESDWTSTDTQYF